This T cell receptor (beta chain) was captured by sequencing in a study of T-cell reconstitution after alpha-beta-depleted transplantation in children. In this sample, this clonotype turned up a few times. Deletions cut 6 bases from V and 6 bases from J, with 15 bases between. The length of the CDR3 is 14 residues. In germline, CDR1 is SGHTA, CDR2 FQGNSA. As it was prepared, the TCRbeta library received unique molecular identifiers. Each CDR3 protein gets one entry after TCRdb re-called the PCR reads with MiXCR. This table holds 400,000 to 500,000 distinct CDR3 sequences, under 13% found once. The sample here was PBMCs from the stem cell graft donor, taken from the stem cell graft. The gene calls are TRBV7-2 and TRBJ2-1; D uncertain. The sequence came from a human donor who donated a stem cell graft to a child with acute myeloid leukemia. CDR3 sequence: CASSLLGPGNEQFF. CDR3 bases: TGTGCCAGCAGTTTGTTGGGTCCTGGCAATGAGCAGTTCTTC.